This T cell receptor (beta chain) stems from a study of regulatory T cells in long-lasting Graves disease. The CDR3 length is 15 residues. Germline-derived CDR1 and CDR2 are MDHEN and SYDVKM. Trimming took off 4 bases at V and 5 bases at J, with 17 bases between the two ends. Investigators prepared the TCR beta libraries by applying iRepertoire HTBI primers and Arm-PCR of CDR3 regions. One entry per CDR3 protein results from TCRdb running MiXCR on the multiplex PCR reads. The repertoire holds roughly 410,000 distinct CDR3 sequences, with around 16% as singletons. This clonotype was counted many times. Time point described: newly diagnosed GD, antithyroid drugs for less than 3 months. Generation of the TCR library employed RNA extracted from PBMCs. In this cohort, patients came from an endocrinology department located in Xi'an, China. This same sample was also taken into another study, of T cells in Graves' hyperthyroidism and ophthalmopathy.

This clonotype was obtained from a woman aged 40 to 50 with Graves disease. Sequencing used peripheral blood mononuclear cells (PBMCs), obtained at new diagnosis, from a patient treated with antithyroid drugs. The genes are TRBV28 and TRBJ1-2; the D is unclear. CDR3 in DNA: TGTGCCAGCAGTTCCCCTGGAGGCAGGATGTATGGCTACACCTTC. Translating it yields CASSSPGGRMYGYTF.